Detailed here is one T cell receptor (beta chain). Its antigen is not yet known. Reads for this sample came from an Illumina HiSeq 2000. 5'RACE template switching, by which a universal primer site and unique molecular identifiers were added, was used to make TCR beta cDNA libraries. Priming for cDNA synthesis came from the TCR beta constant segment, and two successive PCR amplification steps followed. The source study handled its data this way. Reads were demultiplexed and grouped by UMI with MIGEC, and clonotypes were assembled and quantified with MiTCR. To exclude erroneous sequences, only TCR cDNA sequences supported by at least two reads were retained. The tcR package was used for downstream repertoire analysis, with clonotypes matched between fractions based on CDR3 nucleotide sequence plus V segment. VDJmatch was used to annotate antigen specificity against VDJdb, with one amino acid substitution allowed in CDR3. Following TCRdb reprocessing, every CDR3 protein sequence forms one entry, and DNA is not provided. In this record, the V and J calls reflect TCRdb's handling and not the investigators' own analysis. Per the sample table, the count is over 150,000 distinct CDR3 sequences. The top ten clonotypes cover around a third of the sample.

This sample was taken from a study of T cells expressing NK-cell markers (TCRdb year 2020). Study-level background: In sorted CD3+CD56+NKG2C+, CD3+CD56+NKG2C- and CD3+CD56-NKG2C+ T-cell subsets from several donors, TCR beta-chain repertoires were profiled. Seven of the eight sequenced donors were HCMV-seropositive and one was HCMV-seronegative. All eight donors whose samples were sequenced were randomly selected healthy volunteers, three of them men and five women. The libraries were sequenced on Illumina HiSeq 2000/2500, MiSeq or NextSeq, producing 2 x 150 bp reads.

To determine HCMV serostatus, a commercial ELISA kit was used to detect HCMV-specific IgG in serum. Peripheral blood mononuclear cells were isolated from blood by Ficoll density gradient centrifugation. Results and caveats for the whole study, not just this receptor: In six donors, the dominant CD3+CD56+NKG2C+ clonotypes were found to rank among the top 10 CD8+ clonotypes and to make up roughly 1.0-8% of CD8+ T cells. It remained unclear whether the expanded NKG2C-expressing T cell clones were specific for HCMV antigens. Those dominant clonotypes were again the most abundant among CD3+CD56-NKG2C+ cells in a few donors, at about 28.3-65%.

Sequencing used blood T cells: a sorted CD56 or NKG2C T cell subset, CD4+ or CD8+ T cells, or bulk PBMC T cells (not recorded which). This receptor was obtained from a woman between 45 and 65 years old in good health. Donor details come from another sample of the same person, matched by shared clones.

Here the CDR3 is given as CASTKGLSSYNEQFF. The rearranged chain carries TRBV27 and TRBJ2-1; TCRdb reports TRBD2, a call that lacks DNA to check it against. CDR1 and CDR2, looked up from the germline V gene (reference sequence), are MNHEY and SMNVEV. CDR3 length: 15 amino acids, cysteine to phenylalanine. DNA is not recorded here.